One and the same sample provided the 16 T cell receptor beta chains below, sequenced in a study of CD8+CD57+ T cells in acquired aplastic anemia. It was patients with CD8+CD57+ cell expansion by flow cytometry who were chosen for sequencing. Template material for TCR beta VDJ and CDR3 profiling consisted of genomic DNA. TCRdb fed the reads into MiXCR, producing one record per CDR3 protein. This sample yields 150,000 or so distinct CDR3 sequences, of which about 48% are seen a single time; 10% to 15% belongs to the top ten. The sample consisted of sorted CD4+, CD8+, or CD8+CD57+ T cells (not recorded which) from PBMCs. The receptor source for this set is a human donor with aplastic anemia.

CDR3 loop: CASSRTGLETQYF. The CDR3 DNA follows: TGTGCCAGCAGCCGGACAGGGCTAGAGACCCAGTACTTC. This chain uses TRBV5-4 with TRBJ2-5; 8 positions match TRBD1. The CDR3 has 13 residues. The V segment lost 4 bases and the J segment 4 bases; nucleotides outside the gene matches: 3. CDR1 is SGHNT, CDR2 YYREEE, per germline (reference sequence).

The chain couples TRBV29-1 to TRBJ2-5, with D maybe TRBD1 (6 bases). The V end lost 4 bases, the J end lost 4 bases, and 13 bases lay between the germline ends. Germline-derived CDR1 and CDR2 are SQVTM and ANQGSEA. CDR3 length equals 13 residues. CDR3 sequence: CSVGAGGGETQYF. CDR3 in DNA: TGCAGCGTTGGGGCTGGGGGCGGAGAGACCCAGTACTTC. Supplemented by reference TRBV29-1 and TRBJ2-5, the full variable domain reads SAVISQKPSRDICQRGTSLTIQCQVDSQVTMMFWYRQQPGQSLTLIATANQGSEATYESGFVIDKFPISRPNLTFSTLTVSNMSPEDSSIYLCSVGAGGGETQYFGPGTRLLVL.

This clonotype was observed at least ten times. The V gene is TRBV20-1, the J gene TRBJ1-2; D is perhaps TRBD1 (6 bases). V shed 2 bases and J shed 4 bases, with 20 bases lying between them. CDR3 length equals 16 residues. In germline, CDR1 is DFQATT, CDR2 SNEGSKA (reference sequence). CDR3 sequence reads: CSARQGKTLVSYGYTF. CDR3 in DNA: TGCAGTGCTAGACAGGGGAAAACACTCGTTAGCTATGGCTACACCTTC.

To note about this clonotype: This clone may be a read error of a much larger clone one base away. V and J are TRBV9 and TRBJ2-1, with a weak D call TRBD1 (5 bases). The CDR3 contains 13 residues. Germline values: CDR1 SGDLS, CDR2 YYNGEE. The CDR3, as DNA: TGTGCCAGCGGCGTAGGGGCCTACAATGAGCAGTTCTTC. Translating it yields CASGVGAYNEQFF.

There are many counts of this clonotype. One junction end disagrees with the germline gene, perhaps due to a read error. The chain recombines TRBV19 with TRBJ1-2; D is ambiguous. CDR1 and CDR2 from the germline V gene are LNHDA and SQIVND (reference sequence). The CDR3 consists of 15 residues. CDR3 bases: TGTGCCAGTAGTATCCCACGGACGCCTAACTATGGCTACATCTTC. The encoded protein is CASSIPRTPNYGYIF.

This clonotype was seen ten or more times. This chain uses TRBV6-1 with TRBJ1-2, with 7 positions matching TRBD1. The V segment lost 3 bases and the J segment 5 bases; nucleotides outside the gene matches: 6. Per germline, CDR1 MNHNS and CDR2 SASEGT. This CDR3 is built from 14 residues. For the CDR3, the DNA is TGTGCCAGCAGTGACGGGACAGAATCTTATGGCTACACCTTC. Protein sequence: CASSDGTESYGYTF.

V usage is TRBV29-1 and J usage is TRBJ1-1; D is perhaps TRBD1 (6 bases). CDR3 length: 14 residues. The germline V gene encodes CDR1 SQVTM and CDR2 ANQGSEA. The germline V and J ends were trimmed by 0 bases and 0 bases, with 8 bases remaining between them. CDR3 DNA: TGCAGCGTTGAAGAAGGACAGATGAACACTGAAGCTTTCTTT. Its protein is CSVEEGQMNTEAFF.

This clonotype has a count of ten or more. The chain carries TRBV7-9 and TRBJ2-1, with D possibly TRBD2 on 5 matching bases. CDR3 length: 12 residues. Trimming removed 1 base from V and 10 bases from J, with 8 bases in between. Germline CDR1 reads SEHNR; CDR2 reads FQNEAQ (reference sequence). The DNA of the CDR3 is TGTGCCAGCAGCTTAGTTGGCGGGGAGCAGTTCTTC. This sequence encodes CASSLVGGEQFF. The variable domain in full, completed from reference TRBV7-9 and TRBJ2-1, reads DTGVSQNPRHKITKRGQNVTFRCDPISEHNRLYWYRQTLGQGPEFLTYFQNEAQLEKSRLLSDRFSAERPKGSFSTLEIQRTEQGDSAMYLCASSLVGGEQFFGPGTRLTVL.

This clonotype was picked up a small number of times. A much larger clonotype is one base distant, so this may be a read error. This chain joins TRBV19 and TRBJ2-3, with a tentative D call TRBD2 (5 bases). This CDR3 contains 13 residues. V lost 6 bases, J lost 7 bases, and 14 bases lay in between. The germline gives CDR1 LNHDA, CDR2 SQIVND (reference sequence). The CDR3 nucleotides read TGTGCCAGTAGCGGACGGGGTACCCATACGCAGTATTTT. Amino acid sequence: CASSGRGTHTQYF.

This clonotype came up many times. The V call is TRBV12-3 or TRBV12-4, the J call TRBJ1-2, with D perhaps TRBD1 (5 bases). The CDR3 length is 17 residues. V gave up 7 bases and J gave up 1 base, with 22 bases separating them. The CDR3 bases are TGTGCCAGCAAGAATGGGGACGCAGGTGGTTTTAACTATGGCTACACCTTC. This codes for CASKNGDAGGFNYGYTF.

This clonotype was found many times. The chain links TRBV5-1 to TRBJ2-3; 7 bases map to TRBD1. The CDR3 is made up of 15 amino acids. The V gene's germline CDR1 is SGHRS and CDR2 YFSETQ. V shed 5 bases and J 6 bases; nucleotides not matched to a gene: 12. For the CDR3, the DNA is TGCGCCAGCAGTTTAGGGGGCCCCCGAGGGGATACGCAGTATTTT. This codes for CASSLGGPRGDTQYF. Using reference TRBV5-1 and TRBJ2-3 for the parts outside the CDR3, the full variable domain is KAGVTQTPRYLIKTRGQQVTLSCSPISGHRSVSWYQQTPGQGLQFLFEYFSETQRNKGNFPGRFSGRQFSNSRSEMNVSTLELGDSALYLCASSLGGPRGDTQYFGPGTRLTVL.

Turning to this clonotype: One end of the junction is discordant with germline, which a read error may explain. The CDR3 sequence is CASSVGVLAGGYNEHFF. CDR3 coding DNA: TGTGCCAGCAGCGTAGGGGTACTAGCGGGGGGTTACAATGAGCATTTCTTC. V usage is TRBV9 and J usage is TRBJ2-1; 12 nucleotides match TRBD2. Germline V gene sequence: CDR1 SGDLS, CDR2 YYNGEE. The CDR3 runs 17 residues. Full variable domain (missing parts from reference TRBV9 and TRBJ2-1): DSGVTQTPKHLITATGQRVTLRCSPRSGDLSVYWYQQSLDQGLQFLIQYYNGEERAKGNILERFSAQQFPDLHSELNLSSLELGDSALYFCASSVGVLAGGYNEHFFGPGTRLTVL.

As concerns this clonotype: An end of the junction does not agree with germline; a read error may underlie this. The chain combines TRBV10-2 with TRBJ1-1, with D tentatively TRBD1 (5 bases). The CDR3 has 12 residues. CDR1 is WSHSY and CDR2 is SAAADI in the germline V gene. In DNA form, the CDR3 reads TGCGCCATCAGTAGGGGTTGGCCTGAAGCTTTCTTT. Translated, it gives CAISRGWPEAFF.

The CDR3 spells CASRTAGRGYGYTF. CDR3 DNA sequence: TGTGCCAGCAGGACGGCAGGACGAGGCTATGGCTACACCTTC. This chain links TRBV2 with TRBJ1-2; unclear D gene. This CDR3 spans 14 amino acids. The V gene lost 6 bases and the J gene lost 4 bases, with 15 bases spanning the gap. CDR1 SNHLY and CDR2 FYNNEI come from the germline V gene.

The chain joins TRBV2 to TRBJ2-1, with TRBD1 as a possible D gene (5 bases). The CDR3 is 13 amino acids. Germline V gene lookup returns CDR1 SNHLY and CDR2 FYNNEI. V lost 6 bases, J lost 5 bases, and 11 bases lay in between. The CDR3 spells CASSLETDNEQFF. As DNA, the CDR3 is TGTGCCAGCAGCCTCGAGACAGACAATGAGCAGTTCTTC.

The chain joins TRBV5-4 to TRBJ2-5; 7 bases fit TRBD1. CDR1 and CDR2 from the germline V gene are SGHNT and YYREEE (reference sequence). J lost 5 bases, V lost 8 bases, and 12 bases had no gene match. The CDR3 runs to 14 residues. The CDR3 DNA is TGTGCCAGTAGGAGAGGGGGCGAAGGGGAGACCCAGTACTTC. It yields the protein CASRRGGEGETQYF.